This T cell receptor (beta chain) was found in a study of cytomegalovirus exposure and HLA in healthy donors. Study-wide findings and caveats: The finding came from a later analysis; first-cohort TCR clusters tended to co-occur in the roughly 120 validation repertoires. 164 TCR beta chains were listed as cytomegalovirus-associated.

Assay: immunoSEQ multiplex PCR; the TCRdb copy retains only in-frame clones and omits some. The sample has approximately 210,000 clones; about 90% are singletons. As concerns this clone: As yet, its antigen is unknown.

Trimming took off 1 base at V and 2 bases at J, with 5 bases between the two ends. Germline lookup yields CDR1 SQVTM and CDR2 ANQGSEA. The length of the CDR3 is 12 residues. The chain employs TRBV29-1 and TRBJ1-2; no definite D call. Sequencing used PBMCs. This TCR was sampled from a woman younger than 35 in good health and CMV-seronegative. CDR3 residues: CSVEGQNYGYTF. DNA of the CDR3: TGCAGCGTTGAAGGGCAGAACTATGGCTACACCTTC.